This T cell receptor beta chain was observed in a study of identical twins. Findings and limits, study-wide: Models underpredicted monozygotic twin sharing of out-of-frame TCR alpha. Reduced insertions were recorded for abundant cord blood beta clonotypes, with no such pattern in memory repertoires.

Unique molecular identifiers were in the cDNA, with template-switch universal primer binding. TCRdb used MiXCR to reprocess the 5' RACE reads, holding one entry per CDR3 protein. The sample holds some 300,000 distinct CDR3 sequences, around an eighth seen once. The CDR3 covers 15 residues. The V end lost 1 base, the J end lost 2 bases, and 10 bases lay between the germline ends. The germline V gene has CDR1 MDHEN and CDR2 SYDVKM. As concerns this clonotype: The antigen is not known.

These data are also associated with another study on yellow fever vaccine responses in identical twins.

Sequenced sample: CD8+ T cells sorted from blood. The rearrangement uses TRBV28 and TRBJ2-3; no reliable D call. The sequence derives from a young woman in good health. In nucleotides, the CDR3 is TGTGCCAGCAGTTTATCTCCAGGACCCACAGATACGCAGTATTTT. The encoded protein is CASSLSPGPTDTQYF.